The clone carrying this TCR beta chain has just one count. Its antigen is unknown. TCRdb's copy holds only in-frame clones and misses some; the assay was immunoSEQ multiplex PCR. The sample lists more than 90,000 clones; roughly 80% were seen once. The V end was cut by 4 bases, the J end by 5 bases, with 18 bases between. The CDR3 extends over 15 amino acids. The germline gives CDR1 MNHNS, CDR2 SASEGT. This entry belongs to a study of radiotherapy plus CTLA-4 blockade in lung cancer. Study results and caveats: Among blood TCR repertoires after radiotherapy plus ipilimumab, tumor-derived clones expanded. The authors reported that early blood T cell clone dynamics, with interferon-beta, best predicted response.

People whose metastatic non-small-cell lung cancer was chemo-refractory got focal radiation along with CTLA-4 blockade by ipilimumab. The sequenced sample was peripheral blood, obtained from a patient treated with radiotherapy plus ipilimumab. The chain uses TRBV6-1 and TRBJ2-7, with D perhaps TRBD2 (5 bases). The receptor's source is a human donor with non-small cell lung cancer that progressed on radiotherapy plus ipilimumab. The CDR3 spells CASSAIGLSAHEQYF. The CDR3 bases are TGTGCCAGCAGTGCCATTGGACTTTCAGCTCACGAGCAGTACTTC.